This TCR beta chain was recovered during a study of cytomegalovirus exposure and HLA in healthy donors. Whole-study results and caveats: A later analysis linked 15,000 to 20,000 TCR beta sequences to HLA alleles at 0.05 false discovery rate.

The PCR used 60 Vbeta and 13 Jbeta primers. The protocol was immunoSEQ multiplex PCR, while the TCRdb copy is restricted to in-frame clones and leaves out a portion. This sample yields around 140,000 clones, of which about 78% are seen a single time; approximately 3.9% belongs to the top ten. The V end was cut by 1 base, the J end by 9 bases, with 12 bases between. Per the germline V gene, CDR1 is SGHTA and CDR2 is FQGNSA. This CDR3 is built from 13 residues. Worth noting for this clone: Antigen unknown.

Sequenced input: PBMCs. This rearrangement joins TRBV7-2 to TRBJ1-1, with a possible D match to TRBD1 (5 bases). The TCR was taken from a man aged 45-60 years in good health and CMV-seropositive. The CDR3 DNA sequence: TGTGCCAGCAGCTTAGATATGGGGCGCAAAGCTTTCTTT. Translating it yields CASSLDMGRKAFF.